This T cell receptor beta chain was recorded in a study of T cells after yellow fever vaccination. Regarding the study as a whole: Although most clonotypes did not, a small share appeared in both CD4 and CD8 compartments. Clones from primary vaccination mostly reappeared after the booster (around 96% CD4, about 88% CD8). It was a weaker secondary response, yet one that peaked faster, at day 5 versus 15.

A universal primer site and UMIs were added as TCR cDNA was made by 5'RACE template switching. MiXCR, run by TCRdb on the 5' RACE reads, gives a single entry per CDR3 protein. Altogether tens of thousands of distinct CDR3 sequences are present, 7.4% being singletons, with the ten largest covering 36%. The CDR3 extends over 16 amino acids. CDR1 SGHVS and CDR2 FQNEAQ come from the germline V gene. J lost 0 bases, V lost 6 bases, and 7 bases had no gene match. This clonotype was observed at least ten times. Its target is not known. V usage is TRBV7-8 and J usage is TRBJ2-1; 8 bases are a match to TRBD2. Sequencing used CD8+ T cells sorted from PBMCs, obtained 15 days after the yellow fever booster vaccination. This receptor was identified in a man aged 25 to 40 who received the YFV17D yellow fever vaccine. CDR3 nucleotide sequence: TGTGCCAGCAGACACTCCAGCGGGAGCTCCTACAATGAGCAGTTCTTC. Translating it yields CASRHSSGSSYNEQFF.